These T cell receptor beta chains were read from a single sample in a study of T cell changes during pregnancy in multiple sclerosis. Libraries were prepared by immunoSEQ multiplex PCR; TCRdb keeps only in-frame clonotypes and omits some of them. The sample gives about 50,000 clones, roughly 95% of which show up once; around 0.3% is in the top ten. Sequencing used CD4+ T cells from peripheral blood mononuclear cells, obtained in the third trimester of pregnancy. The receptor source for this set is a female donor with multiple sclerosis, enrolled in a pregnancy study. CDR3s include the opening cysteine and the closing phenylalanine or tryptophan. The order of the fields is V gene, D gene, J gene, clone size, CDR3 protein, CDR3 DNA. A D gene is named only where the DNA matches it firmly. Some rows mark clone size as missing; the rest say once, few, many or name a class of expanded clone.

TRBV7-3	TRBD1	TRBJ1-1	few	CASSLTGGNTEAFF	TGTGCCAGCAGCTTGACAGGGGGAAACACTGAAGCTTTCTTT
TRBV5-8	TRBD2	TRBJ2-7	.	CASSLSGDRYEQYF	TGTGCCAGCAGTCTTAGCGGGGACCGCTACGAGCAGTACTTC
TRBV28	TRBD1	TRBJ1-2	.	CASSPRTGRVVGGYTF	TGTGCCAGCAGTCCCCGGACAGGGCGAGTTGTAGGTGGCTACACCTTC
TRBV7-9	.	TRBJ2-5	.	CASSRTSRETQYF	TGTGCCAGCAGCCGAACTAGTCGGGAGACCCAGTACTTC
TRBV25-1	TRBD1	TRBJ2-2	.	CASSRRGQGFTGELFF	TGTGCCAGCAGTAGACGGGGACAGGGGTTCACCGGGGAGCTGTTTTTT
TRBV28	.	TRBJ2-7	.	CASSFGGSSYEQYF	TGTGCCAGCAGTTTTGGTGGGAGCTCCTACGAGCAGTACTTC
TRBV18	.	TRBJ1-6	.	CASSTPGAGADSPLHF	TGTGCCAGCTCAACACCCGGGGCAGGGGCGGATTCACCCCTCCACTTT
TRBV9	TRBD1	TRBJ1-6	.	CASSVGAGGNSPLHF	TGTGCCAGCAGCGTAGGCGCAGGGGGTAATTCACCCCTCCACTTT
TRBV2	.	TRBJ1-1	.	CASSELVGRANTEAFF	TGTGCCAGCAGTGAACTAGTAGGCAGGGCGAACACTGAAGCTTTCTTT
TRBV6-5	.	TRBJ1-3	.	CASSYSEQGNTIYF	TGTGCCAGCAGTTACTCGGAGCAGGGAAACACCATATATTTT
TRBV27	.	TRBJ1-4	.	CASSLTGRLNEKLFF	TGTGCCAGCAGTCTGACAGGACGACTAAATGAAAAACTGTTTTTT
TRBV6-5	TRBD2	TRBJ2-7	.	CASSVQRELREQYF	TGTGCCAGCTCGGTCCAGCGGGAGTTGAGGGAGCAGTACTTC
TRBV5-1	TRBD1	TRBJ1-3	.	CASSLVGQGAPGNTIYF	TGCGCCAGCAGCTTGGTGGGACAGGGGGCGCCTGGAAACACCATATATTTT
TRBV9	.	TRBJ2-3	.	CASSGAWGATSTDTQYF	TGTGCCAGCAGCGGTGCGTGGGGCGCTACTAGCACAGATACGCAGTATTTT
TRBV28	.	TRBJ1-6	few	CASSFRVNSPLHF	TGTGCCAGCAGTTTCCGAGTTAATTCACCCCTCCACTTT
TRBV10-3	.	TRBJ2-2	.	CAISRRQPFLNTGELFF	TGTGCCATCAGTAGGAGACAGCCATTTTTGAACACCGGGGAGCTGTTTTTT
TRBV30	.	TRBJ2-7	.	CAWSGGGASYEQYF	TGTGCCTGGAGTGGAGGGGGGGCTTCCTACGAGCAGTACTTC
TRBV9	TRBD1	TRBJ2-5	once	CASSTGTDFQETQYF	TGTGCCAGCTCCACCGGGACAGACTTCCAAGAGACCCAGTACTTC
TRBV10-2	TRBD2	TRBJ2-3	.	CASSPGWAGEDTQYF	TGCGCCAGCAGCCCCGGGTGGGCGGGGGAAGATACGCAGTATTTT
TRBV6-6	.	TRBJ1-3	few	CASSYSPGSGGNTIYF	TGTGCCAGCAGTTACTCTCCAGGGTCTGGTGGAAACACCATATATTTT
TRBV20-1	.	TRBJ1-1	.	CSARESRLAFF	TGCAGTGCTAGAGAATCCAGGTTAGCTTTCTTT
TRBV2	TRBD2	TRBJ2-7	.	CATTPGLAVDEQYF	TGTGCCACCACACCTGGACTAGCGGTAGACGAGCAGTACTTC
TRBV18	.	TRBJ1-1	.	CASSQDRVFSNTEAFF	TGTGCCAGCTCCCAAGACAGAGTCTTCTCCAACACTGAAGCTTTCTTT
TRBV5-1	.	TRBJ2-7	.	CASSRRGFRSSYEQYF	TGCGCCAGCAGCCGAAGGGGTTTTCGGAGCTCCTACGAGCAGTACTTC
TRBV7-8	TRBD1	TRBJ2-2	.	CASSLRTGDYTGELFF	TGTGCCAGCAGCTTAAGGACAGGGGATTACACCGGGGAGCTGTTTTTT
TRBV6-1	TRBD2	TRBJ2-1	.	CASSDSTSGILDEQFF	TGTGCCAGCAGTGATTCGACTAGCGGGATTTTAGATGAGCAGTTCTTC
TRBV19	TRBD1	TRBJ1-4	.	CASSLRTGGFEHEKLFF	TGTGCCAGTAGTTTGCGGACAGGGGGATTTGAGCATGAAAAACTGTTTTTT
TRBV6-1	.	TRBJ2-5	.	CASSVSGRETQYF	TGTGCCAGCAGTGTATCGGGAAGGGAGACCCAGTACTTC
TRBV11-3	TRBD1	TRBJ2-3	.	CASSLDLTGAGADTQYF	TGTGCCAGCAGCTTAGATTTGACAGGGGCAGGGGCAGATACGCAGTATTTT
TRBV29-1	.	TRBJ2-1	.	CSVEDRVRVGEQFF	TGCAGCGTTGAAGATCGGGTCAGGGTAGGCGAGCAGTTCTTC
TRBV28	TRBD1	TRBJ1-2	.	CASSLGTGLDYGYTF	TGTGCCAGCAGTCTTGGGACAGGCCTAGACTATGGCTACACCTTC
TRBV5-5	TRBD1	TRBJ1-5	.	CASFPWLGQGIGVNQPQHF	TGTGCCAGCTTCCCCTGGTTGGGACAGGGAATTGGGGTCAATCAGCCCCAGCATTTT
TRBV9	TRBD2	TRBJ2-7	.	CASSALARLAGGPYYEQYF	TGTGCCAGCAGCGCATTAGCCCGACTAGCGGGAGGGCCATACTACGAGCAGTACTTC
TRBV29-1	.	TRBJ2-3	.	CSVGRVLKADTQYF	TGCAGCGTTGGGAGGGTCTTAAAGGCAGATACGCAGTATTTT
TRBV12-5	TRBD1	TRBJ1-1	few	CASGMGQFGTEAFF	TGTGCTAGTGGTATGGGACAGTTCGGAACTGAAGCTTTCTTT
TRBV30	TRBD1	TRBJ1-4	.	CAGTGAHEKLFF	TGTGCCGGGACAGGGGCGCATGAAAAACTGTTTTTT
TRBV2	TRBD1	TRBJ1-1	.	CASTPTGGMNTEAFF	TGTGCCAGCACCCCGACAGGGGGCATGAACACTGAAGCTTTCTTT
TRBV14	TRBD2	TRBJ2-1	.	CASSSGLLAGVNEQFF	TGTGCCAGCAGCTCAGGGCTCCTAGCGGGAGTGAATGAGCAGTTCTTC
TRBV9	TRBD2	TRBJ2-1	.	CASSVTSGPSSYNEQFF	TGTGCCAGCAGCGTAACTAGCGGTCCCAGCTCCTACAATGAGCAGTTCTTC
TRBV14	TRBD1	TRBJ1-2	.	CASSQERRTGGASFDGYTF	TGTGCCAGCAGCCAGGAACGGAGGACAGGGGGCGCATCCTTCGATGGCTACACCTTC
TRBV13	TRBD2	TRBJ2-5	.	CASNMGTSGTQETQYF	TGTGCCAGCAACATGGGGACTAGCGGGACCCAAGAGACCCAGTACTTC
TRBV29-1	.	TRBJ2-7	.	CSVGSPDEQYF	TGCAGCGTTGGGTCCCCGGACGAGCAGTACTTC
TRBV27	TRBD1	TRBJ1-2	.	CASSSLPTGGSYGYTF	TGTGCCAGCAGTTCCCTACCGACAGGGGGCTCCTATGGCTACACCTTC
TRBV5-1	TRBD1	TRBJ2-7	once	CASSSTGGEQYF	TGCGCCAGCAGCTCGACAGGGGGCGAGCAGTACTTC
TRBV29-1	.	TRBJ1-1	.	CSVQRQGLPTEAFF	TGCAGCGTCCAACGCCAGGGGTTACCCACTGAAGCTTTCTTT
TRBV19	.	TRBJ1-2	.	CASSESDSNYGYTF	TGTGCCAGTAGTGAGTCGGACAGCAACTATGGCTACACCTTC
TRBV7-2	TRBD2	TRBJ2-1	.	CASSFLGLAGAPGEQFF	TGTGCCAGCAGCTTCCTAGGACTAGCGGGAGCCCCAGGGGAGCAGTTCTTC
TRBV5-1	TRBD2	TRBJ2-7	.	CASRGGAGDEQYF	TGCGCCAGCAGAGGTGGAGCGGGAGACGAGCAGTACTTC
TRBV30	.	TRBJ2-1	.	CAWKSPPGNEQFF	TGTGCCTGGAAATCCCCCCCGGGGAATGAGCAGTTCTTC